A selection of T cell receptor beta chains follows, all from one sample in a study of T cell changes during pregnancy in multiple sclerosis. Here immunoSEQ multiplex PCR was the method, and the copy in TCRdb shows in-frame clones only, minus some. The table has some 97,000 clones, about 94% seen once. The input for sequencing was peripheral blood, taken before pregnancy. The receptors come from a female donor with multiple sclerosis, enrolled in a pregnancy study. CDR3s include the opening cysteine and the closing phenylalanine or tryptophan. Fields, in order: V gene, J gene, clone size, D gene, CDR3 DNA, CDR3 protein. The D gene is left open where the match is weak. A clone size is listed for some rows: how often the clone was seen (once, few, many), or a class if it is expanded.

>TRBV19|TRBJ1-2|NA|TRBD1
TGTGCCAGTAGTATCTTGTCAGGGGGTGGTGGCTACACCTTC
CASSILSGGGGYTF
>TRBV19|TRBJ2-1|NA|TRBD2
TGTGCCAGTAGTCTTCTCGGACTAGTCTCCTACAATGAGCAGTTCTTC
CASSLLGLVSYNEQFF
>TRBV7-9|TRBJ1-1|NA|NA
TGTGCCAGCAGCTTAGCAACCGTTGGCATGAACACTGAAGCTTTCTTT
CASSLATVGMNTEAFF
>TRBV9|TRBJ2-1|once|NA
TGTGCCAGCAGCCATTCGGGGACCTACAATGAGCAGTTCTTC
CASSHSGTYNEQFF
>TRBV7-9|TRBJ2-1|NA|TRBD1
TGTGCCAGCAGCCCTACTAGGGGACAGAACTACAATGAGCAGTTCTTC
CASSPTRGQNYNEQFF
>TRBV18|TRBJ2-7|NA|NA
TGTGCCAGCTCACCACAATCAGGACAGACCTACGAGCAGTACTTC
CASSPQSGQTYEQYF
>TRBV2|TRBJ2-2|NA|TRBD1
TGTGCCAGCAGTTGGGACAGCTTGAACACCGGGGAGCTGTTTTTT
CASSWDSLNTGELFF
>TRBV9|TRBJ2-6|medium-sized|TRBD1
TGTGCCAGCAGCCCTCAGGGGGCGGCCGGGGCCAACGTCCTGACTTTC
CASSPQGAAGANVLTF
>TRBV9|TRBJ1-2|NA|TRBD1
TGTGCCAGCAGCCCCGGGGGAGGGACAGGGGCGTATGGCTACACCTTC
CASSPGGGTGAYGYTF
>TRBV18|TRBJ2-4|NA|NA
TGTGCCAGCTCACCAGACGGACTAGCCAAAAACATTCAGTACTTC
CASSPDGLAKNIQYF
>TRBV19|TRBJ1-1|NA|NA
TGTGCCAGTAGTACCTCCGGGACACCGAACACTGAAGCTTTCTTT
CASSTSGTPNTEAFF
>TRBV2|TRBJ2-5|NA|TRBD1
TGTGCCAGCAGCCGACAGGGAGAGACCCAGTACTTC
CASSRQGETQYF
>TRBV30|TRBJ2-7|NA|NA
TGTGCCTGGAGTGTTGGTCTTAGCGGACCATACGAGCAGTACTTC
CAWSVGLSGPYEQYF
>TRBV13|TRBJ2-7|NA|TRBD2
TGTGCCAGCAGTTCCAGGACTAGCGGCACCTACGAGCAGTACTTC
CASSSRTSGTYEQYF